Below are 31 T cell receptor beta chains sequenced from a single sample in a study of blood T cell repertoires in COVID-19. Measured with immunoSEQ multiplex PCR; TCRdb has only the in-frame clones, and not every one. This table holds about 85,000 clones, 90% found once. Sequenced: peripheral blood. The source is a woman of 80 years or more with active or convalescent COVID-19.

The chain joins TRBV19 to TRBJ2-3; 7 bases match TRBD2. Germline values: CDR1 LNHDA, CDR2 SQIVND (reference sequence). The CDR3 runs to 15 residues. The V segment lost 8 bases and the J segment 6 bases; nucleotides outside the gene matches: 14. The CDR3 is CASQVSTSSGDTQYF. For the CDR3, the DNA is TGTGCCAGTCAAGTATCGACTAGCAGCGGCGATACGCAGTATTTT.

CDR3 DNA: TGTGCCAGCAGTACCCGGGAGAATGGGCCCCAGCATTTT. Translated, it gives CASSTRENGPQHF. This chain joins TRBV6-5 and TRBJ1-5; D gene unclear. The CDR3 is 13 residues long. V was shortened by 5 bases and J by 9 bases, with 14 bases between the two germline ends. CDR1 is MNHEY, CDR2 SVGAGI, per germline.

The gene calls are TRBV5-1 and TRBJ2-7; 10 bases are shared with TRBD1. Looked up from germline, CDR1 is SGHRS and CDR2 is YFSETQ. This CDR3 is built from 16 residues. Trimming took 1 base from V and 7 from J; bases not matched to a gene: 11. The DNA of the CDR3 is TGCGCCAGCAGCTTGTGGGGGGACAGGGGTAGACAGGAGCAGTACTTC. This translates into CASSLWGDRGRQEQYF.

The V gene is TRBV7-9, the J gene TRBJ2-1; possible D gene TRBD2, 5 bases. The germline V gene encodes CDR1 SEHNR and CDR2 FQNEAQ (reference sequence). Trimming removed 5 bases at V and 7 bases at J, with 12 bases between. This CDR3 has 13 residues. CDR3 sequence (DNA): TGTGCCAGCAGCCACGGGGTTTGGAATGAGCAGTTCTTC. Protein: CASSHGVWNEQFF.

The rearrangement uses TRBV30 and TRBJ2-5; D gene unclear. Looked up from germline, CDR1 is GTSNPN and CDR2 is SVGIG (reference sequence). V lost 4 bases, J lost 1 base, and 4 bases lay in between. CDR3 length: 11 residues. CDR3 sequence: CAWMAQETQYF. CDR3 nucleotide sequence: TGTGCCTGGATGGCCCAAGAGACCCAGTACTTC.

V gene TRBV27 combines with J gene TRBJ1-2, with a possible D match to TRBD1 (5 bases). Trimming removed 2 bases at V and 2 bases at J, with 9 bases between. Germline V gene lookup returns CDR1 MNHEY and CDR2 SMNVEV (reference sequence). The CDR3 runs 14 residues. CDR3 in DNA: TGTGCCAGCAGTTTAACAGGACCAAACTATGGCTACACCTTC. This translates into CASSLTGPNYGYTF.

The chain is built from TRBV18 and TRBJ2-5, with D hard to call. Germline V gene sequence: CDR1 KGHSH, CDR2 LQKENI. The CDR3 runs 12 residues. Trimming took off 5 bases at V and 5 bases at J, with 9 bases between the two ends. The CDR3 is CASSSFRETQYF. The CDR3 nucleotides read TGTGCCAGCTCAAGCTTTCGGGAGACCCAGTACTTC.

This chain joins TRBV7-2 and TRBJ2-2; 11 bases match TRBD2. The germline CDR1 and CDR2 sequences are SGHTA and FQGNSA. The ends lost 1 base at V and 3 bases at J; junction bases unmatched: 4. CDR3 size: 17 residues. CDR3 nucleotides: TGTGCCAGCAGCTTAGTGGCTAGCGGGGGGCACACCGGGGAGCTGTTTTTT. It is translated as CASSLVASGGHTGELFF.

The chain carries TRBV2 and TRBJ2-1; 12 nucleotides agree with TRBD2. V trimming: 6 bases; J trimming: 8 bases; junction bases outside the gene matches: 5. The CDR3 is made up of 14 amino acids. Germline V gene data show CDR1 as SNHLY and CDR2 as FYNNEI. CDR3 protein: CASRLTSGSHEQFF. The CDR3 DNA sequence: TGTGCCAGCAGATTGACTAGCGGGAGTCATGAGCAGTTCTTC.

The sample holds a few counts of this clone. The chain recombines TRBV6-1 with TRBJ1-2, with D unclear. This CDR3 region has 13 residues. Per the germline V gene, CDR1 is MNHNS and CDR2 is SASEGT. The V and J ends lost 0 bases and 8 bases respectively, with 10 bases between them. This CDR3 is CASSEAGGLGYTF. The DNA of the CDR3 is TGTGCCAGCAGTGAAGCGGGAGGGCTCGGCTACACCTTC.

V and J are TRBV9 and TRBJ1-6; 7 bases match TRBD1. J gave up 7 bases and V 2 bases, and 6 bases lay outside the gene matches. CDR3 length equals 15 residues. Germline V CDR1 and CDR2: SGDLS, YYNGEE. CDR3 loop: CASSVTGTENSPLHF. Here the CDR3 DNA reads TGTGCCAGCAGCGTCACCGGGACAGAGAATTCACCCCTCCACTTT.

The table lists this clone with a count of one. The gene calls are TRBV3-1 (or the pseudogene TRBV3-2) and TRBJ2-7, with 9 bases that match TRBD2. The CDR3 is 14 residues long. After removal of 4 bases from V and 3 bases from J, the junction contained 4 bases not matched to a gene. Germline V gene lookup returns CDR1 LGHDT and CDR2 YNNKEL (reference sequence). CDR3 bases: TGTGCCAGCAGCCCGCTAGCGGGGAACTACGAGCAGTACTTC. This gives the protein CASSPLAGNYEQYF.

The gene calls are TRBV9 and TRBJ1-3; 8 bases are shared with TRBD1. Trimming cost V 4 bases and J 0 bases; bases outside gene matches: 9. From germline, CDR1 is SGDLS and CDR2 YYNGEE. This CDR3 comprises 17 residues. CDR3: CASSPTGQEHSGNTIYF. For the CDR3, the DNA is TGTGCCAGCAGCCCGACGGGACAGGAACACTCTGGAAACACCATATATTTT.

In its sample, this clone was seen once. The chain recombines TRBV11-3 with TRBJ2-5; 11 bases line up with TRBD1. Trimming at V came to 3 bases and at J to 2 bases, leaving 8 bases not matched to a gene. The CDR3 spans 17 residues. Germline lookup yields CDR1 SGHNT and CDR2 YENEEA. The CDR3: CASSFGTGGTTQETQYF. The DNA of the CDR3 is TGTGCCAGCAGCTTTGGGACAGGGGGTACGACTCAAGAGACCCAGTACTTC.

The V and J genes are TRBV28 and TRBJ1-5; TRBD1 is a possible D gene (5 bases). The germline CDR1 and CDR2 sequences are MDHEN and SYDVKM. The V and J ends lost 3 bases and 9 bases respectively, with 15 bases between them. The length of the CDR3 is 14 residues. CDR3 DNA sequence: TGTGCCAGCAGTTTGGGGGGAAGACAATGGCCCCAGCATTTT. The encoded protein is CASSLGGRQWPQHF. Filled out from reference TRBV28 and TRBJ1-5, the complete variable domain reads DVKVTQSSRYLVKRTGEKVFLECVQDMDHENMFWYRQDPGLGLRLIYFSYDVKMKEKGDIPEGYSVSREKKERFSLILESASTNQTSMYLCASSLGGRQWPQHFGDGTRLSIL.

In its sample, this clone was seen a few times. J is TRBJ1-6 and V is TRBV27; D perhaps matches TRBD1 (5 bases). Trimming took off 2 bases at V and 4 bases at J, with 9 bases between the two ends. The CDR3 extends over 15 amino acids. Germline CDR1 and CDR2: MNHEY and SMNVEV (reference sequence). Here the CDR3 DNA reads TGTGCCAGCAGTTTAGTCGGGGGTTATAATTCACCCCTCCACTTT. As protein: CASSLVGGYNSPLHF.

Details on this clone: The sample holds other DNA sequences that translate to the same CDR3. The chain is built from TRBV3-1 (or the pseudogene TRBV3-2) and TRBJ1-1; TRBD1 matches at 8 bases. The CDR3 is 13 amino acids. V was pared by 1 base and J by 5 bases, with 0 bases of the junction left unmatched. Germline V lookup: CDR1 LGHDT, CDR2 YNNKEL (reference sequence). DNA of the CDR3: TGTGCCAGCAGCCAAGGACAGGGGACTGAAGCTTTCTTT. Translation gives CASSQGQGTEAFF.

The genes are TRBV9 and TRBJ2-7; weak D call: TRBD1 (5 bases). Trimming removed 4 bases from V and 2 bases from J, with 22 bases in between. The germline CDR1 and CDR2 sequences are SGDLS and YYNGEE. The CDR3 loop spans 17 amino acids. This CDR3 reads CASSPSSRVVGAYEQYF. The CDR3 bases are TGTGCCAGCAGCCCCAGTAGTAGGGTAGTAGGGGCCTACGAGCAGTACTTC. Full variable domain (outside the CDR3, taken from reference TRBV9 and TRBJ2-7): DSGVTQTPKHLITATGQRVTLRCSPRSGDLSVYWYQQSLDQGLQFLIQYYNGEERAKGNILERFSAQQFPDLHSELNLSSLELGDSALYFCASSPSSRVVGAYEQYFGPGTRLTVT.

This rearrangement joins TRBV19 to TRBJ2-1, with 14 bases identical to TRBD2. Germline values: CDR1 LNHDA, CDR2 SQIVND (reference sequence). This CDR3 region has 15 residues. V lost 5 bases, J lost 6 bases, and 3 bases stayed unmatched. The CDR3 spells CASSPGTSGSNEQFF. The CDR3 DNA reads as TGTGCCAGTAGTCCTGGGACTAGCGGGAGCAATGAGCAGTTCTTC.

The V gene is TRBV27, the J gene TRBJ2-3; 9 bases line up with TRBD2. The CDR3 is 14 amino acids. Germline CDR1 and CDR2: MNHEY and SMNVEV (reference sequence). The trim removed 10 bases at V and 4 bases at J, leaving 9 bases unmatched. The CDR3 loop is CATGASGMADTQYF. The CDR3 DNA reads TGTGCCACGGGAGCTAGCGGGATGGCAGATACGCAGTATTTT.

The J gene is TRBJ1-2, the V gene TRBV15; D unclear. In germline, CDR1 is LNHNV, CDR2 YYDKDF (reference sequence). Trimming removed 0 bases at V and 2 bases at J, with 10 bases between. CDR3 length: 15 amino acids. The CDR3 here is CATSRDRGGNYGYTF. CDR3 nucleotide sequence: TGTGCCACCAGCAGAGATCGAGGAGGGAACTATGGCTACACCTTC.

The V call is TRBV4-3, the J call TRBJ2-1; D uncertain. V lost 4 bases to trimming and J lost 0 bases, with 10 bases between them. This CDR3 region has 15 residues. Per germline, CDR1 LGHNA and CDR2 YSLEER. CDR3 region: CASSRGPSSYNEQFF. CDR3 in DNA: TGCGCCAGCAGCCGCGGTCCAAGCTCCTACAATGAGCAGTTCTTC.

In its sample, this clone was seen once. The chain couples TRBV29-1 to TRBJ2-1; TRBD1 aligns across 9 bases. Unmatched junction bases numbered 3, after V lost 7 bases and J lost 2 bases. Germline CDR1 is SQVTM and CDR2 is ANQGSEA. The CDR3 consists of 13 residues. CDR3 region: CSGGTGTYNEQFF. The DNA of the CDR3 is TGCAGCGGCGGGACAGGGACCTACAATGAGCAGTTCTTC.

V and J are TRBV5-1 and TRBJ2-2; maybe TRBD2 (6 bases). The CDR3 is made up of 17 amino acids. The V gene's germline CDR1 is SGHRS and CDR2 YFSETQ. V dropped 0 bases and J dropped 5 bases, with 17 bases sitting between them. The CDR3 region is CASSLVVGGGVTGELFF. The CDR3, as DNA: TGCGCCAGCAGCTTGGTTGTTGGCGGAGGGGTAACCGGGGAGCTGTTTTTT.

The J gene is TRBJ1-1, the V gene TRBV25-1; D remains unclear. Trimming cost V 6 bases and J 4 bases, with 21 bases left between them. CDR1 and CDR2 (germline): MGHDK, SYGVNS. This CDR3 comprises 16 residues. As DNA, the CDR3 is TGTGCCAGCAGAATCGGGCCCCTGGGAGATAGCACTGAAGCTTTCTTT. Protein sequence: CASRIGPLGDSTEAFF. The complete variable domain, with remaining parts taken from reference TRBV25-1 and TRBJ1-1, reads EADIYQTPRYLVIGTGKKITLECSQTMGHDKMYWYQQDPGMELHLIHYSYGVNSTEKGDLSSESTVSRIRTEHFPLTLESARPSHTSQYLCASRIGPLGDSTEAFFGQGTRLTVV.

CDR3 protein: CASMNGGQETQYF. CDR3 DNA sequence: TGCGCCAGCATGAACGGAGGACAAGAGACCCAGTACTTC. The chain recombines TRBV10-1 with TRBJ2-5; TRBD2 might be the D (5 bases). This CDR3 is 13 amino acids long. Deletions cut 7 bases from V and 2 bases from J, with 11 bases between. Germline CDR1 WNHNN, CDR2 SYGVQD (reference sequence).

The CDR3 DNA is TGTGCCAGCGTGGGACTCGGGTCACCCCTCCACTTT. Translating gives CASVGLGSPLHF. The V gene is TRBV6-5, the J gene TRBJ1-6, with a tentative D call TRBD1 (5 bases). Germline V gene data show CDR1 as MNHEY and CDR2 as SVGAGI. The CDR3 runs 12 residues. With 8 bases removed from V and 10 bases from J, the gap between germline ends came to 12 bases.

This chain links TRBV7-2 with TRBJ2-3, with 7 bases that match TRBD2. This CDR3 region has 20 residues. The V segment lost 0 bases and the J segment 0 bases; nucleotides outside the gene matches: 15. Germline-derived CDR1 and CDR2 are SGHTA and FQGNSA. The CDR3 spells CASSLAVTSTHAASTDTQYF. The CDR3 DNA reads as TGTGCCAGCAGCTTAGCGGTGACTAGCACCCACGCCGCTAGCACAGATACGCAGTATTTT.

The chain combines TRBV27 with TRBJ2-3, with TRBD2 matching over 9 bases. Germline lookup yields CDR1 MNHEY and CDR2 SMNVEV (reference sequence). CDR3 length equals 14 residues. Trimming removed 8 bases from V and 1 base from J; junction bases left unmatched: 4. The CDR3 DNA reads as TGTGCCAGCGCGCGGGGGGGAGGCACAGATACGCAGTATTTT. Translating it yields CASARGGGTDTQYF.

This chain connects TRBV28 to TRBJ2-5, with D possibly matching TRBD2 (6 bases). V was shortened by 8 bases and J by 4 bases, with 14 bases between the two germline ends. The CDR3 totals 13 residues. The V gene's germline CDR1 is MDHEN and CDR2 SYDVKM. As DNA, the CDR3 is TGTGCCAGCGCGGGGATTCGGAGAGAGACCCAGTACTTC. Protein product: CASAGIRRETQYF.

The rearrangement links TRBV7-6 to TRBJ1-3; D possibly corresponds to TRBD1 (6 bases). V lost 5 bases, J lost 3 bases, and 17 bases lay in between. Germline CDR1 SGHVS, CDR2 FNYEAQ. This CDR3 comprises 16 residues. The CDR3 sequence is CASSTTGTPHGNTIYF. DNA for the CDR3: TGTGCCAGCAGCACCACCGGGACACCTCATGGAAACACCATATATTTT.